This paragraph reports one T cell receptor (beta chain). V gave up 9 bases and J gave up 1 base; unmatched junction bases: 1. The germline CDR1 and CDR2 sequences are ENHRY and SYGVKD. The CDR3 has 13 amino acids. How the authors handled the data: Estimation of nucleated cell counts was performed using reference gene primer amplification. Produced via immunoSEQ multiplex PCR; TCRdb's table is partial and in-frame only. The D gene and trimming were derived from the DNA, and the V and J assignments and clone size from that table. The data contain about 56,000 clones, approximately 86% of them singletons. These data are taken from a study of blood T cell repertoires in COVID-19. The overall study: PBMCs, B-cell-depleted T cells, or T cells were the source of the cDNA or gDNA that made up the material.

The rearrangement uses TRBV10-3 and TRBJ1-2; 11 bases are a match to TRBD1. Input material: peripheral blood. The clonotype comes from a man in his fifties with active COVID-19. CDR3 in amino acids: CAIGTGGNYGYTF. DNA for the CDR3: TGTGCCATAGGGACAGGGGGTAACTATGGCTACACCTTC.